The 27 T cell receptor beta chains listed next were all sequenced from one sample in a study of blood T cells in healthy people across ages. Sample-barcoded 5' priming and a J-beta primer mix drove a second PCR of roughly 6 to 12 cycles. TCRdb used MiXCR to reprocess the 5' RACE reads, holding one entry per CDR3 protein. Here the sample spans 1.5 million to 2 million distinct CDR3 sequences, roughly 52% being singletons. Sequenced material: blood. These receptors were taken from a middle-aged woman in good health.

This clonotype was detected only a few times. The chain joins TRBV24-1 to TRBJ2-5; tentatively, D is TRBD1 (5 bases). This CDR3 contains 14 residues. V was clipped by 1 base and J by 3 bases, with 8 bases between them. Germline V CDR1 and CDR2: KGHDR, SFDVKD. DNA of the CDR3: TGTGCCACCAGTGATTTCAGGGTGAAAGAGACCCAGTACTTC. It encodes CATSDFRVKETQYF.

V and J are TRBV4-3 and TRBJ2-1; 12 positions agree with TRBD2. The V and J ends lost 0 bases and 0 bases, in that order; junction bases with no gene match: 6. This CDR3 has 19 amino acids. Germline V gene lookup returns CDR1 LGHNA and CDR2 YSLEER. The CDR3 protein is CASSQETSGGYISYNEQFF. DNA for the CDR3: TGCGCCAGCAGCCAAGAGACTAGCGGGGGATATATCTCCTACAATGAGCAGTTCTTC.

The gene calls are TRBV27 and TRBJ2-5, with 7 bases lining up with TRBD1. CDR3 length: 14 amino acids. Germline V gene data show CDR1 as MNHEY and CDR2 as SMNVEV (reference sequence). The trim removed 6 bases at V and 7 bases at J, leaving 11 bases unmatched. The CDR3 loop is CASSISQGIGTQYF. Here the CDR3 DNA reads TGTGCCAGCAGCATATCACAGGGGATCGGGACCCAGTACTTC.

The chain recombines TRBV20-1 with TRBJ1-2; D gene ambiguous. The CDR3 has 12 residues. Germline V gives CDR1 DFQATT, CDR2 SNEGSKA (reference sequence). Trimming took 6 bases from V and 5 from J, leaving 13 bases between them. CDR3 coding DNA: TGCAGTGCCCCTGACCCTAGGTATGGCTACACCTTC. Translated, it gives CSAPDPRYGYTF.

The chain employs TRBV28 and TRBJ2-4; D tentatively reads TRBD1 or TRBD2 (5 bases each). CDR3 length: 13 residues. The V gene's germline CDR1 is MDHEN and CDR2 SYDVKM. Trimming took off 11 bases at V and 0 bases at J, with 11 bases between the two ends. CDR3 loop: CAARGGAKNIQYF. For the CDR3, the DNA is TGTGCCGCGCGTGGGGGAGCCAAAAACATTCAGTACTTC.

The chain is built from TRBV4-3 and TRBJ2-1, with D tentatively TRBD1 (6 bases). V lost 7 bases, J lost 3 bases, and 13 bases lay in between. Germline CDR1 reads LGHNA; CDR2 reads YSLEER. This CDR3 contains 14 residues. The CDR3 DNA reads as TGCGCCAGCAACACCGGGACACTCTACAATGAGCAGTTCTTC. Protein product: CASNTGTLYNEQFF.

This clonotype showed up many times. CDR3 protein: CASSLTASSTDTQYF. CDR3 sequence (DNA): TGTGCCAGCAGCTTAACGGCTAGCTCTACAGATACGCAGTATTTT. The chain recombines TRBV7-2 with TRBJ2-3; D is possibly TRBD2 (5 bases). The CDR3 contains 15 residues. The germline V gene has CDR1 SGHTA and CDR2 FQGNSA. Trimming cost V 2 bases and J 3 bases, with 12 bases left between them.

This clonotype was found once. The chain is built from TRBV6-1 and TRBJ1-2; perhaps TRBD1 as D (6 bases). The V end was cut by 6 bases, the J end by 2 bases, with 19 bases between. The CDR3 contains 16 residues. The germline V gene encodes CDR1 MNHNS and CDR2 SASEGT. The CDR3 loop is CASSAVRGEGNYGYTF. The CDR3 DNA sequence: TGTGCCAGCAGCGCAGTCAGGGGAGAGGGGAACTATGGCTACACCTTC.

In this sample, this clonotype turned up a few times. The V call is TRBV7-2, the J call TRBJ2-3; 7 nucleotides align to TRBD1. V lost 5 bases to trimming and J lost 6 bases; unmatched junction nucleotides: 11. Germline-derived CDR1 and CDR2 are SGHTA and FQGNSA. The CDR3 length is 15 residues. The DNA of the CDR3 is TGTGCCAGCAGCCTGAAGACAGGGCCCTCGGATACGCAGTATTTT. Its protein is CASSLKTGPSDTQYF.

The chain combines TRBV7-2 with TRBJ1-2; possibly TRBD1 for D (5 bases). Trimming removed 1 base from V and 2 bases from J, with 23 bases in between. This CDR3 comprises 19 residues. Germline CDR1 SGHTA, CDR2 FQGNSA. Written as DNA, the CDR3 is TGTGCCAGCAGCTTAGAGTTTTCGGGCCGGGGCCCCTTAAACTATGGCTACACCTTC. Encoded protein: CASSLEFSGRGPLNYGYTF. Together with reference TRBV7-2 and TRBJ1-2, the CDR3 gives the full variable domain: GAGVSQSPSNKVTEKGKDVELRCDPISGHTALYWYRQSLGQGLEFLIYFQGNSAPDKSGLPSDRFSAERTGGSVSTLTIQRTQQEDSAVYLCASSLEFSGRGPLNYGYTFGSGTRLTVV.

The chain links TRBV2 to TRBJ2-7, with D possibly being TRBD2 (5 bases). Germline V gene sequence: CDR1 SNHLY, CDR2 FYNNEI. The CDR3 totals 14 residues. The germline V and J ends were trimmed by 6 bases and 0 bases, with 12 bases remaining between them. CDR3 nucleotide sequence: TGTGCCAGCAGCCGGGAAAAAAGCTCCTACGAGCAGTACTTC. This encodes CASSREKSSYEQYF. The full variable domain, rest sourced from reference TRBV2 and TRBJ2-7, is EPEVTQTPSHQVTQMGQEVILRCVPISNHLYFYWYRQILGQKVEFLVSFYNNEISEKSEIFDDQFSVERPDGSNFTLKIRSTKLEDSAMYFCASSREKSSYEQYFGPGTRLTVT.

The rearrangement links TRBV12-3 or TRBV12-4 to TRBJ2-3, with 7 positions matching TRBD1. The CDR3 runs to 15 residues. The V segment lost 7 bases and the J segment 2 bases; nucleotides outside the gene matches: 9. The CDR3 DNA sequence: TGTGCCAGCACCTCCCCGACAGGGTACACAGATACGCAGTATTTT. Translating gives CASTSPTGYTDTQYF.

The chain employs TRBV7-6 and TRBJ2-1; no clear D. In germline, CDR1 is SGHVS, CDR2 FNYEAQ. The ends were cut back, 1 base at V and 0 bases at J, with 13 bases in the middle. The CDR3 has 17 residues. The CDR3 reads CASSLEGPKSSYNEQFF. As DNA, the CDR3 is TGTGCCAGCAGCTTAGAAGGACCAAAAAGCTCCTACAATGAGCAGTTCTTC. Based on the CDR3 plus reference TRBV7-6 and TRBJ2-1, the full variable domain is GAGVSQSPRYKVTKRGQDVALRCDPISGHVSLYWYRQALGQGPEFLTYFNYEAQQDKSGLPNDRFSAERPEGSISTLTIQRTEQRDSAMYRCASSLEGPKSSYNEQFFGPGTRLTVL.

Written as DNA, the CDR3 is TGTGCCAGCAGTTTATCCACAGGGGGAGGGGATACGCAGTATTTT. As protein: CASSLSTGGGDTQYF. The rearrangement links TRBV27 to TRBJ2-3, with a possible D match to TRBD1 (8 bases). The CDR3 length is 15 residues. Trimming cost V 0 bases and J 6 bases, with 13 bases left between them. The germline V gene encodes CDR1 MNHEY and CDR2 SMNVEV (reference sequence).

V is TRBV5-1 and J is TRBJ1-4; 7 bases are a match to TRBD1. CDR1 SGHRS and CDR2 YFSETQ come from the germline V gene. V lost 0 bases, J lost 6 bases, and 8 bases stayed unmatched. The length of the CDR3 is 16 residues. The CDR3 DNA reads TGCGCCAGCAGCTTGGACCGACAGGGAAGAGATGAAAAACTGTTTTTT. It translates to CASSLDRQGRDEKLFF.

This clonotype showed up just a few times. The chain joins TRBV19 to TRBJ2-4; no clear D. The V gene's germline CDR1 is LNHDA and CDR2 SQIVND (reference sequence). V was pared by 4 bases and J by 0 bases, with 7 bases between. The CDR3 has 14 amino acids. The CDR3: CASSTQVAKNIQYF. CDR3 DNA sequence: TGTGCCAGTAGTACCCAGGTAGCCAAAAACATTCAGTACTTC.

V gene TRBV5-1 combines with J gene TRBJ2-3, with 7 nucleotides matching TRBD1. J lost 1 base, V lost 4 bases, and 12 bases had no gene match. The CDR3 is made up of 17 amino acids. CDR1 and CDR2 from the germline V gene are SGHRS and YFSETQ. As DNA, the CDR3 is TGCGCCAGCAGCAAAAGACAGGGCGAGACCCGCACAGATACGCAGTATTTT. It is translated as CASSKRQGETRTDTQYF.

The chain recombines TRBV6-1 with TRBJ1-2, with 11 bases matching TRBD1. Germline V gene sequence: CDR1 MNHNS, CDR2 SASEGT. V gave up 2 bases and J gave up 0 bases; unmatched junction bases: 8. This CDR3 has 18 residues. CDR3 loop: CASSESGTGGRPNYGYTF. CDR3 in DNA: TGTGCCAGCAGTGAATCCGGGACAGGGGGAAGACCTAACTATGGCTACACCTTC.

This chain connects TRBV5-1 to TRBJ1-6; 9 bases are shared with TRBD1. CDR3 length: 15 residues. Germline loops: CDR1 SGHRS, CDR2 YFSETQ. J lost 9 bases, V lost 0 bases, and 4 bases had no gene match. The CDR3 region has the DNA TGCGCCAGCAGCTTGGGGACAGGGGTTAGTTCACCCCTCCACTTT. Its protein is CASSLGTGVSSPLHF.

This clonotype was counted between two and nine times. The chain links TRBV4-2 to TRBJ1-4, with a weak D call TRBD1 (5 bases). Germline assignment: CDR1 LGHNA and CDR2 YNFKEQ. Trimming cost V 0 bases and J 5 bases, with 10 bases left between them. This CDR3 comprises 15 residues. The CDR3 region has the DNA TGTGCCAGCAGCCAAGAGCAGGGCCTGAATGAAAAACTGTTTTTT. This sequence encodes CASSQEQGLNEKLFF.

V and J are TRBV12-3 or TRBV12-4 and TRBJ2-3; D unresolved. The CDR3 is made up of 13 amino acids. Trimming stripped 5 bases from V and 4 bases from J, with 10 bases between. The CDR3 reads CASSVFVADTQYF. CDR3 bases: TGTGCCAGCAGTGTGTTTGTTGCAGATACGCAGTATTTT.

The J gene is TRBJ2-7, the V gene TRBV3-1; D not certain. The DNA end is more similar to TRBJ2-4, so the J call may be wrong. The CDR3 is 16 residues long. Germline assignment: CDR1 LGHDT and CDR2 YNNKEL (reference sequence). CDR3 bases: TGTGCCAGCAGCCAACGATCCATCTGGGGCAAAAACATTCAGTACTTC. Protein sequence: CASSQRSIWGKNIQYF.

The chain links TRBV4-1 to TRBJ2-5; 9 positions agree with TRBD2. The CDR3 is made up of 18 amino acids. Germline V gives CDR1 MGHRA, CDR2 YSYEKL. Trimming removed 0 bases from V and 6 bases from J; junction bases left unmatched: 14. Written as DNA, the CDR3 is TGCGCCAGCAGCCAAGAGCAGGGAGGCGGGGGGGCGCAAAAGACCCAGTACTTC. Residues: CASSQEQGGGGAQKTQYF.

The rearrangement links TRBV4-3 to TRBJ2-1; 10 bases match TRBD1. Germline V CDR1 and CDR2: LGHNA, YSLEER. There are 17 residues in the CDR3. The ends lost 3 bases at V and 7 bases at J; junction bases unmatched: 12. Written as DNA, the CDR3 is TGCGCCAGCAGCCAGGGACAGGGGCCTTTCCCAACGAATGAGCAGTTCTTC. Its translation is CASSQGQGPFPTNEQFF.

This chain joins TRBV12-3 or TRBV12-4 and TRBJ2-3; TRBD1 matches at 9 bases. With 7 bases clipped from V and 5 bases from J, the junction kept 10 bases outside the gene matches. The CDR3 length is 15 residues. The CDR3 loop reads CASNGYRGPVDTQYF. The CDR3 DNA follows: TGTGCCAGCAATGGCTACAGGGGGCCGGTAGATACGCAGTATTTT.

This chain links TRBV4-3 with TRBJ2-4; D gene uncertain. With the DNA end fitting TRBJ2-7 better, the J assignment may be wrong. Germline CDR1 is LGHNA and CDR2 is YSLEER. This CDR3 comprises 14 residues. CDR3 sequence reads: CASSQGPPPYEQYF. The CDR3 DNA reads TGCGCCAGCAGCCAAGGGCCACCTCCATACGAGCAGTACTTC.

For this clonotype: It may be a read error: a sequence one base away is much more abundant. The chain uses TRBV28 and TRBJ2-6; D ambiguous. The CDR3 totals 15 residues. Germline V lookup: CDR1 MDHEN, CDR2 SYDVKM. The CDR3 here is CAISESRSGANVLTF. CDR3 sequence (DNA): TGTGCCATCAGTGAGTCTAGGTCTGGGGCCAACGTCCTGACTTTC. The variable domain in full, with the rest retrieved from reference TRBV28 and TRBJ2-6, is DVKVTQSSRYLVKRTGEKVFLECVQDMDHENMFWYRQDPGLGLRLIYFSYDVKMKEKGDIPEGYSVSREKKERFSLILESASTNQTSMYLCAISESRSGANVLTFGAGSRLTVL.